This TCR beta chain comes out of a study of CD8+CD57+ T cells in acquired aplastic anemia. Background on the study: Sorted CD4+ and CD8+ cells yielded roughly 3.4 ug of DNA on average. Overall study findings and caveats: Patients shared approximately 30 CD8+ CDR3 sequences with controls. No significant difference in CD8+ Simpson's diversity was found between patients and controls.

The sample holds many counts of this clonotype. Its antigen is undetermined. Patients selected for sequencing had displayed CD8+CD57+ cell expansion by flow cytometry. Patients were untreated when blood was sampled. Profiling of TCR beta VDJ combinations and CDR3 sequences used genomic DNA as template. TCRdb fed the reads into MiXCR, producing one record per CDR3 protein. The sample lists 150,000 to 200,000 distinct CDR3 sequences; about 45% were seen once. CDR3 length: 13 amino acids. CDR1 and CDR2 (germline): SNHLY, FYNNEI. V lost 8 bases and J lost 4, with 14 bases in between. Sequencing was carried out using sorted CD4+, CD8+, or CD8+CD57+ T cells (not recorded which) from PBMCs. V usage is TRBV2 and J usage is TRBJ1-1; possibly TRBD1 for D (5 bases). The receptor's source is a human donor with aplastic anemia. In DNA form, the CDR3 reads TGTGCCAGCGTGGGGCGGGGGGTCACTGAAGCTTTCTTT. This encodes CASVGRGVTEAFF.